A single sample is the source of the 25 T cell receptor beta chains below, sequenced in a study of T-cell memory formation after mild COVID-19 (dated by TCRdb to the early 2020s). Library preparation employed 5' RACE. Instrument used: Illumina NovaSeq 6000. TCRdb trimmed public reads at Q25 via fastp, called clones via MiXCR and kept in-frame beta chains. Each entry merges the rows of one CDR3 protein and shows their most common DNA and genes. The sample data list around 250,000 distinct CDR3 sequences, and 15% to 20% of these were observed just once. 22% of the sample goes to the ten largest clones. The sample was PBMCs or a T cell subset sorted from them (not recorded which). All receptors come from a man between 18 and 29 years old who had mild COVID-19 (a few samples of this study predate the infection). The sample titles of this study are shuffled in the database, so cell type and time point are left out; the donor was told from shared clones.

This chain uses TRBV7-2 with TRBJ2-5; 12 bases are a match to TRBD1. Germline-derived CDR1 and CDR2 are SGHTA and FQGNSA. The CDR3 covers 14 residues. The trim removed 7 bases at V and 6 bases at J, leaving 6 bases unmatched. CDR3: CASIAGQGAKTQYF. The DNA for the CDR3 is TGTGCCAGCATCGCGGGACAGGGGGCGAAGACCCAGTACTTC.

This chain links TRBV6-6 with TRBJ1-1, with D possibly matching TRBD1 (6 bases). Trimming took off 2 bases at V and 3 bases at J, with 13 bases between the two ends. Germline CDR1 reads MNHNY; CDR2 reads SVGAGI (reference sequence). The CDR3 loop spans 15 amino acids. The CDR3 DNA reads as TGTGCCAGCAGTTACCCAGAGGACAGCTACACTGAAGCTTTCTTT. The encoded protein is CASSYPEDSYTEAFF.

Here the CDR3 reads CASSWSGTQGQPQHF. CDR3 DNA: TGTGCCAGCTCATGGTCGGGGACTCAGGGTCAGCCCCAGCATTTT. This chain uses TRBV18 with TRBJ1-5, with D tentatively TRBD1 (5 bases). The CDR3 runs to 15 residues. The V and J ends lost 5 bases and 6 bases respectively, with 17 bases between them. Germline V gene lookup returns CDR1 KGHSH and CDR2 LQKENI.

This clonotype showed up just a few times. The chain employs TRBV7-9 and TRBJ2-2, with D perhaps TRBD2 (5 bases). This CDR3 region has 12 residues. The V and J ends lost 5 bases and 5 bases respectively, with 6 bases between them. From germline, CDR1 is SEHNR and CDR2 FQNEAQ (reference sequence). The CDR3 loop reads CASSTSTGELFF. CDR3 coding DNA: TGTGCCAGCAGCACTAGTACCGGGGAGCTGTTTTTT. The full variable domain, its missing parts supplied by reference TRBV7-9 and TRBJ2-2, is DTGVSQNPRHKITKRGQNVTFRCDPISEHNRLYWYRQTLGQGPEFLTYFQNEAQLEKSRLLSDRFSAERPKGSFSTLEIQRTEQGDSAMYLCASSTSTGELFFGEGSRLTVL.

The gene calls are TRBV5-1 and TRBJ2-2; D remains unclear. Germline CDR1 reads SGHRS; CDR2 reads YFSETQ. The CDR3 has 14 amino acids. Trimming removed 8 bases from V and 0 bases from J, with 11 bases in between. CDR3 sequence: CASRPNSNTGELFF. In DNA form, the CDR3 reads TGCGCCAGTAGGCCCAACTCGAACACCGGGGAGCTGTTTTTT.

The table lists this clonotype with a few counts. This rearrangement joins TRBV7-9 to TRBJ2-3; D gene unclear. This CDR3 has 15 residues. V lost 3 bases and J 3 bases, leaving 13 bases between the germline ends. Germline CDR1 SEHNR, CDR2 FQNEAQ (reference sequence). The CDR3 spells CASSLLSTDTDTQYF. The CDR3 DNA is TGTGCCAGCAGCTTGCTCAGTACGGATACAGATACGCAGTATTTT.

This clonotype was seen more than once but under ten times. This rearrangement joins TRBV12-3 or TRBV12-4 to TRBJ1-2, with TRBD1 as a possible D gene (5 bases). V was shortened by 6 bases and J by 3 bases, with 11 bases between the two germline ends. The CDR3 has 13 amino acids. The DNA of the CDR3 is TGTGCCAGCAGCCAATCACAGGACTATGGCTACACCTTC. Translating gives CASSQSQDYGYTF.

This clonotype was seen a handful of times. V usage is TRBV7-2 and J usage is TRBJ2-7, with D perhaps matching TRBD1 or TRBD2 (6 bases each). The length of the CDR3 is 14 residues. V shed 5 bases and J shed 2 bases, with 13 bases lying between them. Looked up from germline, CDR1 is SGHTA and CDR2 is FQGNSA. The CDR3 region has the DNA TGTGCCAGCAGCCGAGGGGGGCAGGCCTACGAGCAGTACTTC. It codes for CASSRGGQAYEQYF.

This clonotype turned up a few times. The genes are TRBV7-6 and TRBJ1-1; D is ambiguous. The germline V gene encodes CDR1 SGHVS and CDR2 FNYEAQ. Trimming took 5 bases from V and 5 from J, leaving 15 bases between them. This CDR3 has 14 amino acids. The CDR3 region has the DNA TGTGCCAGCAGCCCGTGGGGTTCAGGAACTGAAGCTTTCTTT. Encoded protein: CASSPWGSGTEAFF.

This clonotype was seen repeatedly, ten times or more. The chain employs TRBV20-1 and TRBJ2-3; the D is unclear. In germline, CDR1 is DFQATT, CDR2 SNEGSKA (reference sequence). Trimming removed 1 base from V and 3 bases from J, with 5 bases in between. The CDR3 spans 12 residues. CDR3 loop: CSARVRTDTQYF. The CDR3 DNA sequence: TGCAGTGCTAGAGTACGGACAGATACGCAGTATTTT.

The chain recombines TRBV10-3 with TRBJ1-2, with 7 bases fitting TRBD1. This CDR3 is built from 15 residues. The germline CDR1 and CDR2 sequences are ENHRY and SYGVKD. The V segment lost 0 bases and the J segment 1 base; nucleotides outside the gene matches: 2. The CDR3 here is CAISESGQDNYGYTF. As DNA, the CDR3 is TGTGCCATCAGTGAGTCCGGACAGGATAACTATGGCTACACCTTC.

The chain has TRBV7-2 and TRBJ1-5; a possible D gene is TRBD1 (6 bases). CDR1 is SGHTA and CDR2 is FQGNSA in the germline V gene. Trimming stripped 5 bases from V and 4 bases from J, with 12 bases between. The CDR3 is 14 residues long. Here the CDR3 DNA reads TGTGCCAGCAGCGGTACAGGGCCGAATCAGCCCCAGCATTTT. Translated, it gives CASSGTGPNQPQHF.

The chain carries TRBV19 and TRBJ1-6; 8 nucleotides line up with TRBD1. The germline gives CDR1 LNHDA, CDR2 SQIVND (reference sequence). Losses at the gene ends were 6 bases for V and 12 bases for J; bases not matched to a gene: 13. This CDR3 comprises 15 residues. DNA for the CDR3: TGTGCCAGTAGCCCGCAGGGGGCCGCTTTTTTACCCCTCCACTTT. It encodes CASSPQGAAFLPLHF.

The chain is built from TRBV7-8 and TRBJ1-1, with TRBD1 identical over 9 bases. The CDR3 is made up of 15 amino acids. V lost 5 bases and J lost 3; bases outside the gene matches: 7. The germline V gene has CDR1 SGHVS and CDR2 FQNEAQ. The DNA for the CDR3 is TGTGCCAGCAGCATAAATACAGGGGGCTACACTGAAGCTTTCTTT. It specifies CASSINTGGYTEAFF.

The chain uses TRBV6-5 and TRBJ2-2; no definite D call. Germline assignment: CDR1 MNHEY and CDR2 SVGAGI. V lost 4 bases and J 6 bases, leaving 9 bases between the germline ends. The CDR3 covers 13 residues. In nucleotides, the CDR3 is TGTGCCAGCAGTTCTTACAGACCCGGGGAGCTGTTTTTT. Encoded protein: CASSSYRPGELFF.

This clonotype was detected a few times. The gene calls are TRBV28 and TRBJ1-1; D not resolved. The V end lost 7 bases, the J end lost 1 base, and 10 bases lay between the germline ends. The CDR3 is 13 residues long. Germline lookup yields CDR1 MDHEN and CDR2 SYDVKM. This CDR3 is CASTRPPNTEAFF. In DNA, the CDR3 is TGTGCCAGCACCCGGCCACCGAACACTGAAGCTTTCTTT.

This chain links TRBV7-2 with TRBJ2-2; the match to TRBD2 covers 13 bases. Germline lookup yields CDR1 SGHTA and CDR2 FQGNSA. The CDR3 sequence is 16 residues long. Trimming cost V 4 bases and J 7 bases; bases outside gene matches: 6. The chain's CDR3 is CASSSTSGGYHGELFF. The CDR3 nucleotides read TGTGCCAGCAGCTCGACTAGCGGGGGGTACCACGGGGAGCTGTTTTTT.

The rearrangement joins TRBV15 to TRBJ1-5; possibly TRBD1 for D (6 bases). Germline CDR1 reads LNHNV; CDR2 reads YYDKDF (reference sequence). This CDR3 has 15 residues. The V and J ends lost 3 bases and 0 bases respectively, with 9 bases between them. The chain's CDR3 is CATSRTRGSNQPQHF. CDR3 DNA sequence: TGTGCCACCAGCAGGACCAGGGGTAGCAATCAGCCCCAGCATTTT.

This clonotype occurred a few times. The chain joins TRBV2 to TRBJ2-7, with 7 nucleotides matching TRBD2. The CDR3 contains 15 residues. CDR1 SNHLY and CDR2 FYNNEI come from the germline V gene. V shed 2 bases, J shed 4 bases, and the junction held 8 bases outside the gene matches. The CDR3 region is CASSEQDPGRYEQYF. The CDR3 DNA sequence: TGTGCCAGCAGTGAACAGGACCCCGGGAGGTACGAGCAGTACTTC. Full variable domain (outside the CDR3, taken from reference TRBV2 and TRBJ2-7): EPEVTQTPSHQVTQMGQEVILRCVPISNHLYFYWYRQILGQKVEFLVSFYNNEISEKSEIFDDQFSVERPDGSNFTLKIRSTKLEDSAMYFCASSEQDPGRYEQYFGPGTRLTVT.

V usage is TRBV9 and J usage is TRBJ2-1; D unresolved. This CDR3 spans 13 amino acids. Per the germline V gene, CDR1 is SGDLS and CDR2 is YYNGEE. Between the trimmed V and J ends, which lost 2 bases and 5 bases, there was a span of 8 bases. CDR3 coding DNA: TGTGCCAGCAGCGTCTTCCCAGACAATGAGCAGTTCTTC. It codes for CASSVFPDNEQFF.

This chain links TRBV5-4 with TRBJ2-3; D is ambiguous. The CDR3 runs to 12 residues. Germline CDR1 reads SGHNT; CDR2 reads YYREEE (reference sequence). V was trimmed by 2 bases and J by 5 bases, leaving 6 bases between them. The CDR3 region has the DNA TGTGCCAGCAGCTTCTGGGGAGATACGCAGTATTTT. Amino acid sequence: CASSFWGDTQYF.

The V and J genes are TRBV6-5 and TRBJ1-2, with a tentative D call TRBD1 (6 bases). Trimming removed 0 bases at V and 5 bases at J, with 25 bases between. This CDR3 region has 19 residues. Germline CDR1 reads MNHEY; CDR2 reads SVGAGI. CDR3 in amino acids: CASSYSSSGSGGASYGYTF. In DNA, the CDR3 is TGTGCCAGCAGTTACTCGTCCTCCGGGAGCGGGGGCGCGAGTTATGGCTACACCTTC.

There are a few counts of this clonotype. This chain uses TRBV20-1 with TRBJ1-1; D remains unclear. V was trimmed by 5 bases and J by 5 bases, leaving 21 bases between them. The CDR3 has 15 amino acids. From germline, CDR1 is DFQATT and CDR2 SNEGSKA (reference sequence). Written as DNA, the CDR3 is TGCAGTGCTCCCCGTATGGGGTTAGTCGCTACTGAAGCTTTCTTT. Protein sequence: CSAPRMGLVATEAFF.

Only a few counts were recorded for this clonotype. The V call is TRBV6-5, the J call TRBJ1-6; D gene uncertain. Trimming stripped 0 bases from V and 13 bases from J, with 13 bases between. This CDR3 has 14 residues. Germline V gene lookup returns CDR1 MNHEY and CDR2 SVGAGI. Here the CDR3 DNA reads TGTGCCAGCAGTTACTCGAGGGTCCTTTCCCCCCTCCACTTT. This gives the protein CASSYSRVLSPLHF.

Written as DNA, the CDR3 is TGCAGTGCCCCCCATACCCGGGACAGGGCCTATGGCTACACCTTC. Encoded protein: CSAPHTRDRAYGYTF. This chain uses TRBV20-1 with TRBJ1-2; 9 bases are shared with TRBD1. V gave up 6 bases and J gave up 4 bases; unmatched junction bases: 12. The CDR3 is 15 residues long. Germline assignment: CDR1 DFQATT and CDR2 SNEGSKA (reference sequence).